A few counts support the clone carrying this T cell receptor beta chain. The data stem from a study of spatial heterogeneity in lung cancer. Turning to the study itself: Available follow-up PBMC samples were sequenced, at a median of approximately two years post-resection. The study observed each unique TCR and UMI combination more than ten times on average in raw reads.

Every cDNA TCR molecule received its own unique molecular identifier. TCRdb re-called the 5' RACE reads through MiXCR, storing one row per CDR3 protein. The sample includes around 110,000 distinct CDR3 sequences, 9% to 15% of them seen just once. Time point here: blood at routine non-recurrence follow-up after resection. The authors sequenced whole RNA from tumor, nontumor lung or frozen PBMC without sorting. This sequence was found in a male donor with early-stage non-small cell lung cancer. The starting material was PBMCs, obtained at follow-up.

CDR3: CAISRDRDGDSPLHF. CDR3 bases: TGTGCCATCAGCAGAGACCGGGACGGAGATTCACCCCTCCACTTT. V gene TRBV10-3 combines with J gene TRBJ1-6; the D gene is possibly TRBD1 (5 bases). Germline V CDR1 and CDR2: ENHRY, SYGVKD. The ends were cut back, 6 bases at V and 8 bases at J, with 17 bases in the middle. CDR3 size: 15 residues.